This TCR beta chain was identified during a study of post-analysis software for immune sequencing data (dated by TCRdb to the mid-2010s). For context, the study as a whole: Recorded disease courses included relapsing-remitting, secondary progressive and progressive-relapsing multiple sclerosis, with some patients lacking subtype annotation. Patient repertoires were compared against roughly 10 previously published healthy control repertoires from donors aged roughly 6 to 27 years. A subset of samples was prepared in parallel using single-end sample barcoding, then pooled and co-amplified after Illumina adapter ligation. The paper as a whole reports these results and caveats: Multiple sclerosis patients had significantly lower normalized Chao1 diversity than controls, a result that suggests substantial peripheral T-cell clonal expansion. The multiple sclerosis patient group was slightly younger than the control group. When samples were clustered directly using the F measure, samples prepared in the same batch co-clustered strongly, which prompted a batch-effect correction. Significantly higher frequencies in patients than in controls were found for a few TRBV segments, including TRBV5-6, TRBV5-1 and TRBV20-1.

Preparation of the library involved PCR. The instrument given in TCRdb is Illumina HiSeq 2500. Unique molecular identifiers were incorporated into TCR beta cDNA libraries to reduce PCR and sequencing biases. Approximately 500,000 cDNA molecules were obtained per 1 to 10 million input T cells, so each molecule approximated one T cell. The patient libraries were prepared and sequenced with the same protocol used for the earlier healthy control dataset. Samples belonging to the same batch were prepared together, multiplexed and sequenced on a shared HiSeq lane. For the original study's pipeline: Raw barcoded reads were processed with MIGEC, discarding single-read molecular identifier groups before consensus assembly and CDR3 extraction. VDJtools was used for post-analysis of the clonotype tables, with diversity normalized by down-sampling every dataset to the smallest sample size. Repertoire overlap clustering matched CDR3 amino acid but not nucleotide sequences to correct batch-related cross-sample contamination. TCRdb's own reprocessing of the public reads used fastp at Q25 and MiXCR and kept productive beta chains. Every CDR3 protein is listed once, alongside the most common genes and DNA of its rows. The V and J calls, along with clone size, are taken from TCRdb and not from the paper's own processing. The sample profile shows roughly 800,000 distinct CDR3 sequences; approximately 53% of them were found once. About 4.5% of the sample is in the top ten clones.

The junction carries 14 bases between V and J, which are trimmed by 6 bases and 8 bases respectively. The CDR3 holds 13 amino acids from the cysteine to the phenylalanine. CDR3 DNA is the only sequence kept; it has 39 bases, read in frame from the first base. TCR beta repertoires were profiled from peripheral blood of 13 young patients with multiple sclerosis to demonstrate the VDJtools post-analysis software. Multiple sclerosis patients were children and adolescents aged about 6 to 16 years. Of note for this clonotype: Its cognate antigen has yet to be identified. The record has no base qualities; no much larger clone is one base away.

The V and J genes are TRBV12-3 or TRBV12-4 and TRBJ2-4; no D gene call is confident. The sequenced sample consisted of blood. The receptor comes from a girl aged 10-17 years with multiple sclerosis. The DNA sequence is given as TGTGCCAGCAGCCGAAGGGTAGCAGACATTCAGTACTTC. The translation is CASSRRVADIQYF.